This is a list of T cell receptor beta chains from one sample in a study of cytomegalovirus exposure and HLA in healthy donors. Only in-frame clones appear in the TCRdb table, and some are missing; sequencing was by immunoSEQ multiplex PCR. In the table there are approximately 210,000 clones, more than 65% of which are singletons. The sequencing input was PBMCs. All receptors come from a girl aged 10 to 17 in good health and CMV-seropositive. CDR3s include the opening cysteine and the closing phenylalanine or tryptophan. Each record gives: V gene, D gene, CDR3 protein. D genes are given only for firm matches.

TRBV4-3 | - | CASSQGVGTGASYEQYF
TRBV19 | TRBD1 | CASSRKGAKYEQYF
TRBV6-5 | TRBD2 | CASSPIAGGYEQYF
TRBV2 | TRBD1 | CASSRDRFQETQYF
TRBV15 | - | CATSSVTNYGYTF
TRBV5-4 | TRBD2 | CASSSIGGGYNEQFF
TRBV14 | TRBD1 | CASSQPRGRTEQYF
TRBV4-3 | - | CASSQPFSSGANVLTF
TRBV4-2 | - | CASSQDMRQSYNEQFF
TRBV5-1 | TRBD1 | CASSPDRGLDTGELFF
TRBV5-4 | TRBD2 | CASSFSGGGTGELFF
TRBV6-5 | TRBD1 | CASRLGTGGNTGELFF
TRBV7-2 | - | CASRQGGTGELFF
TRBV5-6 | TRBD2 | CASSLKAGESTDTQYF
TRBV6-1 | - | CAIGEWRETQYF
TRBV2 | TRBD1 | CASTGNRGWNTGELFF
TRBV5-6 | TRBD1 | CASSLGQGSPYGYTF
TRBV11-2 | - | CASTIFSGGRNTIYF
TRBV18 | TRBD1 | CASSPWLVGTENTEAFF
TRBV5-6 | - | CASSTRTSATNEKLFF
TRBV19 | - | CASSMTREGSVNEQFF
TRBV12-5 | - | CASGLSQAVEAFF